The following is a T cell receptor (beta chain) sequence with its context. This CDR3 spans 16 amino acids. Trimming took 3 bases from V and 4 from J, leaving 19 bases between them. CDR1 and CDR2 from the germline V gene are LGHDT and YNNKEL (reference sequence). Data came from immunoSEQ multiplex PCR; TCRdb stores just in-frame clones and leaves some out. The profile shows some 120,000 clones, 80% to 90% of them singletons. The sample comes from a study of control samples from healthy donors and cancer patients. This TCR came from a woman aged 50 to 65 with colorectal cancer. The chain couples TRBV3-1 (or the pseudogene TRBV3-2) to TRBJ2-7; the D gene is possibly TRBD2 (6 bases). Sequenced material: PBMCs. Here the CDR3 reads CASSHPRGEAQYEQYF. Here the CDR3 DNA reads TGTGCCAGCAGCCATCCCCGCGGGGAGGCCCAATACGAGCAGTACTTC.